A single sample gave rise to the 23 T cell receptor beta chains below, sequenced in a study of CD8+ T cells in alopecia areata. Stated treatment: oral pan-JAK inhibitor, 5-10 mg twice daily. TCR sequencing used cDNA made by reverse transcription of extracted RNA. TCRdb keeps only in-frame clones here, not all; method: immunoSEQ multiplex PCR. Of fewer than 150,000 clones detected, roughly 82% appear once; the ten largest clones hold roughly 25%. The source material was CD8+ T cells sorted from blood, sampled at week 4, from a patient treated with tofacitinib. The source of these receptors is a human donor with alopecia areata.

The rearrangement links TRBV27 to TRBJ2-7; D not certain. Germline CDR1 is MNHEY and CDR2 is SMNVEV (reference sequence). This CDR3 has 12 residues. V was pared by 8 bases and J by 1 base, with 9 bases between. The CDR3 DNA sequence: TGTGCCAGCCGGACCGATTCCTACGAGCAGTACTTC. Protein: CASRTDSYEQYF.

V and J are TRBV7-9 and TRBJ2-3, with TRBD2 matching 7 bases. The CDR3 has 17 amino acids. From germline, CDR1 is SEHNR and CDR2 FQNEAQ (reference sequence). V gave up 4 bases and J gave up 3 bases; unmatched junction bases: 13. The CDR3 DNA reads as TGTGCCAGCAGCTCTCCCGCGGTACTAGCGCAGACAGATACGCAGTATTTT. It translates to CASSSPAVLAQTDTQYF.

The CDR3 loop is CASSLAGDNYEQYF. The DNA of the CDR3 is TGTGCCAGCAGCTTAGCTGGCGACAACTACGAGCAGTACTTC. The V and J genes are TRBV7-8 and TRBJ2-7; D uncertain. The CDR3 is 14 amino acids. Germline V CDR1 and CDR2: SGHVS, FQNEAQ. Trimming removed 0 bases from V and 3 bases from J, with 9 bases in between.

This chain links TRBV5-1 with TRBJ1-2, with 9 nucleotides matching TRBD1. V trimming: 4 bases; J trimming: 3 bases; junction bases outside the gene matches: 4. The CDR3 totals 14 residues. In germline, CDR1 is SGHRS, CDR2 YFSETQ. The CDR3 reads CASSPGQGYYGYTF. CDR3 DNA sequence: TGCGCCAGCAGCCCGGGACAGGGTTACTATGGCTACACCTTC.

The CDR3 region is CASSLRAPTYEQYF. The DNA of the CDR3 is TGCGCCAGCAGCTTGCGAGCTCCCACCTACGAGCAGTACTTC. V is TRBV5-1 and J is TRBJ2-7; D is unresolved. The CDR3 contains 14 residues. Germline-derived CDR1 and CDR2 are SGHRS and YFSETQ. Trimming removed 1 base at V and 2 bases at J, with 10 bases between.

This clone was seen more than once but under ten times. The V call is TRBV4-3, the J call TRBJ2-7; D is perhaps TRBD2 (6 bases). The CDR3 covers 15 residues. The germline gives CDR1 LGHNA, CDR2 YSLEER. V lost 0 bases and J lost 4, with 13 bases in between. The DNA for the CDR3 is TGCGCCAGCAGCCAAGAGGCGTCTAGCGCATACGAGCAGTACTTC. Protein sequence: CASSQEASSAYEQYF.

The genes are TRBV29-1 and TRBJ2-1, with D perhaps TRBD1 (7 bases). CDR1 is SQVTM and CDR2 is ANQGSEA in the germline V gene. V was clipped by 6 bases and J by 8 bases, with 14 bases between them. The CDR3 sequence is 12 residues long. The chain's CDR3 is CSVDTGEDEQFF. CDR3 coding DNA: TGCAGCGTGGACACAGGGGAGGATGAGCAGTTCTTC.

This chain connects TRBV27 to TRBJ2-7, with TRBD2 identical over 7 bases. Germline loops: CDR1 MNHEY, CDR2 SMNVEV (reference sequence). The CDR3 is 14 amino acids. With 5 bases clipped from V and 3 bases from J, the junction kept 7 bases outside the gene matches. Written as DNA, the CDR3 is TGTGCCAGCAGTCTAGACAGCGGGGACTACGAGCAGTACTTC. The encoded protein is CASSLDSGDYEQYF.

The gene calls are TRBV2 and TRBJ2-5; D is possibly TRBD1 (5 bases). The CDR3 length is 15 residues. The V end was cut by 4 bases, the J end by 5 bases, with 17 bases between. Germline V gives CDR1 SNHLY, CDR2 FYNNEI. CDR3 in DNA: TGTGCCAGCAGTGCCTGGGTGGGGCTGGTGGAGACCCAGTACTTC. Residues: CASSAWVGLVETQYF.

The chain combines TRBV7-9 with TRBJ2-3, with 7 bases matching TRBD1. Germline V gene data show CDR1 as SEHNR and CDR2 as FQNEAQ (reference sequence). The length of the CDR3 is 15 residues. Unmatched junction bases numbered 8, after V lost 0 bases and J lost 8 bases. CDR3 nucleotides: TGTGCCAGCAGCTTAGCGGAGACAGGGCCCGTTACGCAGTATTTT. Translation: CASSLAETGPVTQYF.

This clone was found once. The chain uses TRBV4-2 and TRBJ2-6, with no clear D. The CDR3 runs 19 residues. The V gene's germline CDR1 is LGHNA and CDR2 YNFKEQ. Trimming pared 5 bases from V and 5 bases from J, leaving 25 bases between. CDR3 region: CASSYVSKGLQSRANVLTF. CDR3 nucleotide sequence: TGTGCCAGCAGCTATGTTAGCAAAGGTTTACAAAGTCGGGCCAACGTCCTGACTTTC.

The chain carries TRBV4-3 and TRBJ2-7, with TRBD2 matching 7 bases. In germline, CDR1 is LGHNA, CDR2 YSLEER. V lost 0 bases and J lost 1; bases outside the gene matches: 6. The CDR3 consists of 16 residues. The CDR3 bases are TGCGCCAGCAGCCAAGATAGGCAGCGGGGTTCCTACGAGCAGTACTTC. Amino acid sequence: CASSQDRQRGSYEQYF.

Only a few counts were recorded for this clone. The chain recombines TRBV4-1 with TRBJ2-3; 11 nucleotides align to TRBD2. The CDR3 is 16 residues long. V shed 4 bases, J shed 3 bases, and the junction held 6 bases outside the gene matches. The germline V gene encodes CDR1 MGHRA and CDR2 YSYEKL. The CDR3 protein is CASSRPTSGGTDTQYF. CDR3 DNA: TGCGCCAGCAGCCGCCCTACTAGCGGGGGAACAGATACGCAGTATTTT.

This clone was picked up a small number of times. CDR3 sequence reads: CAIASSETQYF. For the CDR3, the DNA is TGTGCCATCGCATCGTCGGAGACCCAGTACTTC. V usage is TRBV10-3 and J usage is TRBJ2-5, with no clear D. Germline values: CDR1 ENHRY, CDR2 SYGVKD. This CDR3 spans 11 amino acids. V shed 8 bases and J shed 5 bases, with 9 bases lying between them.

The chain links TRBV29-1 to TRBJ2-7, with D maybe TRBD1 (5 bases). The germline V gene encodes CDR1 SQVTM and CDR2 ANQGSEA. The CDR3 is made up of 11 amino acids. V was clipped by 6 bases and J by 4 bases, with 10 bases between them. The CDR3: CSVATDYEQYF. CDR3 bases: TGCAGCGTCGCGACAGATTACGAGCAGTACTTC.

By share of the sample, this clone is medium-sized (0.01 to 0.1%). V usage is TRBV7-9 and J usage is TRBJ1-1; D is uncertain. This CDR3 has 14 amino acids. The V gene lost 2 bases and the J gene lost 3 bases, with 10 bases spanning the gap. CDR1 is SEHNR, CDR2 FQNEAQ, per germline (reference sequence). This CDR3 reads CASSLTGGYTEAFF. CDR3 in DNA: TGTGCCAGCAGCTTAACGGGCGGGTACACTGAAGCTTTCTTT.

This clone has only a few counts. The J gene is TRBJ2-1, the V gene TRBV10-2; 9 nucleotides agree with TRBD1. Per germline, CDR1 WSHSY and CDR2 SAAADI. The CDR3 sequence is 14 residues long. V shed 4 bases, J shed 4 bases, and the junction held 2 bases outside the gene matches. CDR3 coding DNA: TGCGCCAGCAGTGTGACAGGGGGTTACAATGAGCAGTTCTTC. Its protein product is CASSVTGGYNEQFF.

V is TRBV5-1 and J is TRBJ2-7, with 7 positions matching TRBD1. With 0 bases clipped from V and 2 bases from J, the junction kept 2 bases outside the gene matches. CDR1 is SGHRS, CDR2 YFSETQ, per germline. The CDR3 has 14 amino acids. This chain's CDR3 is CASSLDRGPYEQYF. CDR3 DNA sequence: TGCGCCAGCAGCTTGGACAGGGGTCCCTACGAGCAGTACTTC.

This chain connects TRBV7-9 to TRBJ1-2; D not resolved. V was pared by 1 base and J by 7 bases, with 13 bases between. The CDR3 extends over 14 amino acids. CDR1 is SEHNR, CDR2 FQNEAQ, per germline (reference sequence). CDR3 coding DNA: TGTGCCAGCAGCTTAGGGGCAGCTCCGGGTGGCTACACCTTC. Translating it yields CASSLGAAPGGYTF.

The CDR3: CASSLAPAGKETQYF. The CDR3 DNA is TGTGCCAGCAGCTTAGCACCCGCGGGGAAGGAGACCCAGTACTTC. J is TRBJ2-5 and V is TRBV7-8, with D maybe TRBD2 (6 bases). The CDR3 consists of 15 residues. Germline assignment: CDR1 SGHVS and CDR2 FQNEAQ. The V gene lost 0 bases and the J gene lost 5 bases, with 13 bases spanning the gap.

V usage is TRBV2 and J usage is TRBJ2-7; 11 nucleotides match TRBD1. Germline CDR1 is SNHLY and CDR2 is FYNNEI. This CDR3 contains 16 residues. V lost 4 bases, J lost 1 base, and 6 bases stayed unmatched. DNA for the CDR3: TGTGCCAGCAGTGTGGCCAGGGACAGGGGGTCCTACGAGCAGTACTTC. Protein product: CASSVARDRGSYEQYF.

The chain links TRBV23-1 to TRBJ2-1; 7 positions agree with TRBD1. TRBV23-1 has ORF status, its function being uncertain. The V segment lost 4 bases and the J segment 4 bases; nucleotides outside the gene matches: 7. The CDR3 extends over 15 amino acids. The CDR3 DNA reads as TGCGCCAGCAGTCTTCCGGGACAGCTATACAATGAGCAGTTCTTC. Its protein is CASSLPGQLYNEQFF.

This chain links TRBV29-1 with TRBJ2-2; D is uncertain. CDR3 size: 14 residues. V lost 4 bases, J lost 0 bases, and 9 bases lay in between. The germline CDR1 and CDR2 sequences are SQVTM and ANQGSEA. The CDR3 here is CSVGDTTNTGELFF. DNA of the CDR3: TGCAGCGTTGGAGACACGACGAACACCGGGGAGCTGTTTTTT.